The rows below give T cell receptor beta chains drawn from one sample of a study of CD8 T cells in Susac syndrome. TCRdb recomputed calls from the immunoSEQ multiplex PCR reads with MiXCR, one row per CDR3 protein. The sample records hundreds of thousands of distinct CDR3 sequences, 65% to 90% being singletons. Sequences were obtained from CD8+ T cells from PBMCs. The receptors were sampled from a human donor with multiple sclerosis. The CDR3 runs from the conserved cysteine through the conserved F or W. A D gene is named only where the DNA matches it firmly.

v_call	j_call	cdr3_length	d_call	cdr3_nt	cdr3_aa
TRBV29-1	TRBJ2-4	17	NA	TGCAGCGTTGTTGTTTTACCCGGATCCCTAGCCAAAAACATTCAGTACTTC	CSVVVLPGSLAKNIQYF
TRBV30	TRBJ2-1	13	TRBD2	TGTGCCCTCGGGACTATCTCCTACAATGAGCAGTTCTTC	CALGTISYNEQFF
TRBV7-9	TRBJ2-7	13	NA	TGTGCCAGCAGCGCGGACGTCCTCGGCGAGCAGTACTTC	CASSADVLGEQYF
TRBV7-9	TRBJ2-3	14	NA	TGTGCCAGCAGCGACCTACAGAAACAACATACGCAGTATTTT	CASSDLQKQHTQYF
TRBV20-1	TRBJ1-2	13	TRBD1	TGCAGTGCCGAAGACAGGGGGCTGAAAGGCTACACCTTC	CSAEDRGLKGYTF
TRBV27	TRBJ2-3	13	TRBD2	TGTGCCAGCAGTTTGCCTAGCGGGGATACGCAGTATTTT	CASSLPSGDTQYF
TRBV4-3	TRBJ2-4	16	NA	TGCGCCAGCAGCCAAGATCGTCAGATAGCCAAAAACATTCAGTACTTC	CASSQDRQIAKNIQYF
TRBV14	TRBJ2-7	13	NA	TGTGCCAGCAGCCCGGGCTTTATGGGCGAGCAGTACTTC	CASSPGFMGEQYF
TRBV6-6	TRBJ2-2	15	TRBD2	TGTGCCAGCAGTCGAGGACTAGCGGGTCCCGGGGAGCTGTTTTTT	CASSRGLAGPGELFF
TRBV6-2/TRBV6-3	TRBJ1-5	13	TRBD1	TGTGCCAGCAGTTCGACAGGGGTTCAGCCCCAGCATTTT	CASSSTGVQPQHF
TRBV5-1	TRBJ2-6	18	TRBD2	TGCGCCAGCAGCACACGACTAGCGGGAGCCCCTGGGGCCAACGTCCTGACTTTC	CASSTRLAGAPGANVLTF
TRBV25-1	TRBJ1-1	14	NA	TGTGCCAGCAGCGCCTCAGGGCCTGGCACTGAAGCTTTCTTT	CASSASGPGTEAFF
TRBV6-1	TRBJ1-2	15	NA	TGTGCCAGCAGTGAAGGGGTGACGTCTAACTATGGCTACACCTTC	CASSEGVTSNYGYTF
TRBV5-8	TRBJ1-5	13	NA	TGTGCCAGCAGCCTAGACCCTCATCAGCCCCAGCATTTT	CASSLDPHQPQHF
TRBV4-1	TRBJ2-1	14	NA	TGCGCCAGCAGCCAAGTAGGGGATACCGTTGAGCAGTTCTTC	CASSQVGDTVEQFF
TRBV7-2	TRBJ2-7	16	TRBD2	TGTGCCAGCAGCTTCTCAGGCGGGAGGGCTTTAGACGAGCAGTACTTC	CASSFSGGRALDEQYF
TRBV6-5	TRBJ2-7	14	NA	TGTGCCAGCAGTGACGCTTGGAGCTCCTACGAGCAGTACTTC	CASSDAWSSYEQYF
TRBV27	TRBJ2-2	14	NA	TGTGCCAGCCGGGCCGGGACTTTGGCCGGGGAGCTGTTTTTT	CASRAGTLAGELFF
TRBV2	TRBJ2-5	15	TRBD1	TGTGCCAGCAGTGTCCCCGGACAGGGTCAAGAGACCCAGTACTTC	CASSVPGQGQETQYF
TRBV28	TRBJ2-7	13	NA	TGTGCCAGCAGTTTAGGGGTCAGGGAGGAGCAGTACTTC	CASSLGVREEQYF